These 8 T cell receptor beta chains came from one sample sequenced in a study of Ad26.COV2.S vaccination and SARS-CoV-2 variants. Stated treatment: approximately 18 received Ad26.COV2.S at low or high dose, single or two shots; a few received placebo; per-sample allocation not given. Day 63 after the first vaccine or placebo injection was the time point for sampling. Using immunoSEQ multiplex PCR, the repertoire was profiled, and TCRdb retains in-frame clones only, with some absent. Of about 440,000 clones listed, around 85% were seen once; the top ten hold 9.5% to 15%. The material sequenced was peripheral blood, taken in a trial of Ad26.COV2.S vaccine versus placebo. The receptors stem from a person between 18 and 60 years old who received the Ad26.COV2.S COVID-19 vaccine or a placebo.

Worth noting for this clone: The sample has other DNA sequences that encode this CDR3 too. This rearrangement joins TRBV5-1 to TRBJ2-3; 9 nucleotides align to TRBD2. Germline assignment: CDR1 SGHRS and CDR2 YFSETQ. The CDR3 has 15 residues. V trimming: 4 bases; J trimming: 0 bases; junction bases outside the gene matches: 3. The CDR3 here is CASSLAGGSTDTQYF. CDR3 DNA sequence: TGCGCCAGCAGCCTTGCGGGGGGGAGCACAGATACGCAGTATTTT.

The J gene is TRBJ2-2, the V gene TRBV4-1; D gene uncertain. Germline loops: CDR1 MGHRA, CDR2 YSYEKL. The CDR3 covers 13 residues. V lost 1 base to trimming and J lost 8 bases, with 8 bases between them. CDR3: CASSQVGAGELFF. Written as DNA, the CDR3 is TGCGCCAGCAGCCAAGTCGGAGCGGGGGAGCTGTTTTTT.

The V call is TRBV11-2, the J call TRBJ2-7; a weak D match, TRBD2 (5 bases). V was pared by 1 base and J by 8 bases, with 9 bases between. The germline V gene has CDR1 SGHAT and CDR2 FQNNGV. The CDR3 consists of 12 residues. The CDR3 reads CASSLGSGKQYF. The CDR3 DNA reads TGTGCCAGCAGCTTAGGATCCGGGAAGCAGTACTTC. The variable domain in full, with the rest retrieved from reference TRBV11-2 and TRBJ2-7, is EAGVAQSPRYKIIEKRQSVAFWCNPISGHATLYWYQQILGQGPKLLIQFQNNGVVDDSQLPKDRFSAERLKGVDSTLKIQPAKLEDSAVYLCASSLGSGKQYFGPGTRLTVT.

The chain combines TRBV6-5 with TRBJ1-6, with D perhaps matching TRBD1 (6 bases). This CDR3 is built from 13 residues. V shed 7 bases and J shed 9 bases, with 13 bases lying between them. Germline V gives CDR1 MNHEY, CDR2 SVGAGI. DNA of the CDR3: TGTGCCAGCAAAACAGGGTCAAGTTCACCCCTCCACTTT. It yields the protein CASKTGSSSPLHF.

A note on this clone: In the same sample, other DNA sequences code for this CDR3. CDR3 DNA: TGTGCCAGCAGTTTGGGGGGTGCTAACTATGGCTACACCTTC. This sequence encodes CASSLGGANYGYTF. This chain connects TRBV28 to TRBJ1-2; tentative D call: TRBD1 (5 bases). CDR1 is MDHEN and CDR2 is SYDVKM in the germline V gene. The CDR3 runs to 14 residues. V lost 3 bases and J lost 0, with 8 bases in between.

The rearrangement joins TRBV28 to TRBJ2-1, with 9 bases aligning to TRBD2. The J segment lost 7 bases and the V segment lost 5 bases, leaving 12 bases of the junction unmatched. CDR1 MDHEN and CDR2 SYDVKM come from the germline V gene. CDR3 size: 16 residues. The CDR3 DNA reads TGTGCCAGCAGTCCGTTAGCGGGAGCAGGGGGAAATGAGCAGTTCTTC. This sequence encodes CASSPLAGAGGNEQFF.

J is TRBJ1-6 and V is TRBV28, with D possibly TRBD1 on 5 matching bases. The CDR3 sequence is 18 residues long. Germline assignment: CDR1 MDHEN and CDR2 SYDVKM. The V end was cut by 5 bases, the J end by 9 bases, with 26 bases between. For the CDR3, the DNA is TGTGCCAGCAGTCTCTTCTTCGCCGGGGCGGCCTCGGGTTCACCCCTCCACTTT. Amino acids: CASSLFFAGAASGSPLHF.

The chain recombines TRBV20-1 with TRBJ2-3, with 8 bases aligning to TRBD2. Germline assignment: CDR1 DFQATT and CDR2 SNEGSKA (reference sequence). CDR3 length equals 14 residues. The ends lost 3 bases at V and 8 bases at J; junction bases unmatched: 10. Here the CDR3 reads CSASREGVLGTQYF. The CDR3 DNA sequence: TGCAGTGCTAGTCGGGAGGGGGTTTTGGGTACGCAGTATTTT.